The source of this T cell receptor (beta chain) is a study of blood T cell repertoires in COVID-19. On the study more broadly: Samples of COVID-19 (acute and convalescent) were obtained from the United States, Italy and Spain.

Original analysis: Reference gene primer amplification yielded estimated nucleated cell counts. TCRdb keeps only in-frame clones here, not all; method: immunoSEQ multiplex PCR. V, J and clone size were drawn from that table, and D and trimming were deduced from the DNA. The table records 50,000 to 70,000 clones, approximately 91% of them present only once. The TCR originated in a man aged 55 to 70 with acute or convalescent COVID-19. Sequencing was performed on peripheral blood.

DNA of the CDR3: TGCGCCAGCAGGGGGACAGGGAATAATTCACCCCTCCACTTT. It specifies CASRGTGNNSPLHF. The chain employs TRBV5-1 and TRBJ1-6; 9 nucleotides line up with TRBD1. The CDR3 length is 14 residues. The V and J ends lost 5 bases and 5 bases, in that order; junction bases with no gene match: 2. CDR1 is SGHRS, CDR2 YFSETQ, per germline.